The clone carrying this T cell receptor beta chain came up many times. Its cognate antigen is unknown. Noted time point: newly diagnosed GD, antithyroid drugs for less than 3 months. Isolated PBMC RNA provided the starting material for the TCR library. Sequencing libraries for TCR beta were prepared with iRepertoire HTBI primers and Arm-PCR of CDR3 regions. TCRdb reprocessed the multiplex PCR reads via MiXCR and lists one record per CDR3 protein. The table shows 360,000 or so distinct CDR3 sequences, with over 15% occurring only once. This record belongs to a study of regulatory T cells in long-lasting Graves disease. Study in general: Antithyroid drug use was under 3 months in newly diagnosed Graves' patients. Notes on the study in general: Persistent Graves' patients showed less TCR diversity than newly diagnosed ones. With persistent disease, TRBV28, TRBJ1-2 and TRBJ2-5 were the favored segments.

The germline V gene has CDR1 DFQATT and CDR2 SNEGSKA (reference sequence). This CDR3 contains 13 residues. V gave up 3 bases and J gave up 3 bases, with 12 bases separating them. These same records also appear under a second study, on T cells in Graves' hyperthyroidism and ophthalmopathy.

The chain combines TRBV20-1 with TRBJ2-7, with D hard to call. This receptor was identified in a man aged 35 to 55 with Graves disease. The source material was peripheral blood mononuclear cells (PBMCs), sampled at new diagnosis, from a patient treated with antithyroid drugs. CDR3 nucleotides: TGCAGTGCTAGCAACCAGGATAACTACGAGCAGTACTTC. Its translation: CSASNQDNYEQYF.